These T cell receptor beta chains were read from a single sample in a study of blood T cells in healthy people across ages. TCRdb ran MiXCR on the 5' RACE reads and lists one entry per CDR3 protein. Of approximately 770,000 distinct CDR3 sequences in the sample, about 62% were seen once. The specimen sequenced was blood. The receptor source for this set is a man aged 25 to 45 in good health. The CDR3 runs from the conserved cysteine through the conserved F or W. The D gene is left open where the match is weak. Part of the rows lack a size; the others show once, few, many or a class for expanded clones.

clone_size: many
j_call: TRBJ2-7
v_call: TRBV4-2
d_call: TRBD2
cdr3_aa: CASSQGSGSSYEQYF
cdr3_nt: TGTGCCAGCAGCCAAGGTAGCGGGAGCTCCTACGAGCAGTACTTC

clone_size: few
j_call: TRBJ2-7
v_call: TRBV7-2
d_call: .
cdr3_aa: CASSLGVIYEQYF
cdr3_nt: TGTGCCAGCAGCTTAGGTGTAATCTACGAGCAGTACTTC

clone_size: .
j_call: TRBJ1-5
v_call: TRBV2
d_call: .
cdr3_aa: CASGDFVGAQPQHF
cdr3_nt: TGTGCCAGCGGTGACTTCGTGGGGGCTCAGCCCCAGCATTTT

clone_size: .
j_call: TRBJ2-7
v_call: TRBV20-1
d_call: TRBD2
cdr3_aa: CSARVNGLAGHEQYF
cdr3_nt: TGCAGTGCTAGGGTCAACGGACTAGCGGGGCACGAGCAGTACTTC

clone_size: .
j_call: TRBJ2-1
v_call: TRBV28
d_call: .
cdr3_aa: CASSSVAGLYNEQFF
cdr3_nt: TGTGCCAGCAGTTCCGTGGCAGGCCTTTACAATGAGCAGTTCTTC

clone_size: few
j_call: TRBJ2-5
v_call: TRBV18
d_call: TRBD1
cdr3_aa: CASSPKTGGERETQYF
cdr3_nt: TGTGCCAGCTCACCAAAGACAGGGGGAGAGAGAGAGACCCAGTACTTC

clone_size: .
j_call: TRBJ2-3
v_call: TRBV2
d_call: .
cdr3_aa: CASSEERGTDTQYF
cdr3_nt: TGTGCCAGCAGTGAGGAAAGGGGCACAGATACGCAGTATTTT

clone_size: few
j_call: TRBJ2-1
v_call: TRBV9
d_call: TRBD2
cdr3_aa: CASSSQREAHDNEQFF
cdr3_nt: TGTGCCAGCAGCTCGCAACGGGAGGCCCACGACAATGAGCAGTTCTTC

clone_size: .
j_call: TRBJ2-7
v_call: TRBV5-1
d_call: .
cdr3_aa: CASSKRSEYEQYF
cdr3_nt: TGCGCCAGCAGCAAACGCTCAGAGTACGAGCAGTACTTC

clone_size: .
j_call: TRBJ2-5
v_call: TRBV18
d_call: .
cdr3_aa: CASSKDRQGTQYF
cdr3_nt: TGTGCCAGCTCCAAGGACAGACAAGGGACCCAGTACTTC